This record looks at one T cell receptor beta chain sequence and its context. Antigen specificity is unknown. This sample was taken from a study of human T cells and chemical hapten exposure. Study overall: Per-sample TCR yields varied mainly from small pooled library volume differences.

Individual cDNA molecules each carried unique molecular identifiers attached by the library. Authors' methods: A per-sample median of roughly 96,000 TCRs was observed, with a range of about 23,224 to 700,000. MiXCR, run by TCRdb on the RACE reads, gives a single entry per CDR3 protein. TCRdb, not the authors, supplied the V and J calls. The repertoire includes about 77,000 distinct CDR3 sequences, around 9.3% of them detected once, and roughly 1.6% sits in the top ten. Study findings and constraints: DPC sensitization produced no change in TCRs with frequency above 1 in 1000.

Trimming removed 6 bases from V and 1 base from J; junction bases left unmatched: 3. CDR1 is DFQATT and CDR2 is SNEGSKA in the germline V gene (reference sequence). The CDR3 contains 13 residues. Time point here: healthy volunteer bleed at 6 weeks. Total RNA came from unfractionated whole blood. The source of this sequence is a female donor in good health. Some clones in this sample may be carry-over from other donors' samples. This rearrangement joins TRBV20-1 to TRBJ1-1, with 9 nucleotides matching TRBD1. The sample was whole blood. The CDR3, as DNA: TGCAGTGCGCCACAGGGGGCGAACACTGAAGCTTTCTTT. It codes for CSAPQGANTEAFF.